A selection of T cell receptor beta chains follows, all from one sample in a study of shared clonotypes between healthy human individuals. TCRdb's table, derived via immunoSEQ multiplex PCR, lists solely in-frame clones and lacks some. The sample has more than 1 million clones, about 80% seen once. Sequenced: memory CD4+ T cells from PBMCs. These receptors originate from a man between 18 and 35 years old in good health. Some clones in this sample may be carry-over from other donors' samples. CDR3s include the opening cysteine and the closing phenylalanine or tryptophan. Each record gives: J gene, clone size, V gene, CDR3 protein. A row's size may be missing; if present it is once, few, many or a size class.

J gene: TRBJ2-4
clone size: NA
V gene: TRBV2
CDR3 protein: CASSEEGQKANF

J gene: TRBJ2-5
clone size: NA
V gene: TRBV5-4
CDR3 protein: CASTKNRGFGETQYF

J gene: TRBJ2-2
clone size: NA
V gene: TRBV4-2
CDR3 protein: CASSQALTAAGELFF

J gene: TRBJ1-5
clone size: few
V gene: TRBV30
CDR3 protein: CAWSVNVGPRYQPQHF

J gene: TRBJ2-7
clone size: NA
V gene: TRBV14
CDR3 protein: CASSQGSGDEQYF

J gene: TRBJ2-6
clone size: many
V gene: TRBV27
CDR3 protein: CASSSGGYSGANVLTF

J gene: TRBJ2-7
clone size: NA
V gene: TRBV11-2
CDR3 protein: CASSFHREGYEQYF

J gene: TRBJ2-1
clone size: few
V gene: TRBV5-1
CDR3 protein: CASSPTSGRAWVVFQFF

J gene: TRBJ1-4
clone size: NA
V gene: TRBV5-1
CDR3 protein: CASSFQGRTNEKLFF

J gene: TRBJ2-1
clone size: NA
V gene: TRBV6-1
CDR3 protein: CASIRDRAPNEQFF

J gene: TRBJ1-2
clone size: few
V gene: TRBV10-3
CDR3 protein: CAISEGTNYGYTF